The present T cell receptor (beta chain) was sequenced within a study of shared clonotypes between healthy human individuals. Study-level background: Each donor contributed plates that comprised three CD4 naive, three CD4 memory, two CD8 naive and one CD8 memory.

Details on this clone: The antigen is unknown.

Assay: immunoSEQ multiplex PCR; the TCRdb copy retains only in-frame clones and omits some. The sample has some 2.4 million clones; approximately 94% are singletons. Study results and limitations: The naive CD4 repertoires of a few donors were compared, and roughly 5% of clonotypes were shared.

Germline lookup yields CDR1 SEHNR and CDR2 FQNEAQ (reference sequence). The CDR3 spans 12 residues. Trimming removed 1 base at V and 9 bases at J, with 7 bases between. The sample was naive CD4+ T cells from PBMCs. Subset given: CD45RA+ positively selected. V usage is TRBV7-9 and J usage is TRBJ1-5; D gene uncertain. The TCR originated in a man aged 18 to 30 in good health. Some clones in this sample may be carry-over from other donors' samples. CDR3 coding DNA: TGTGCCAGCAGCTTAGACGTTGGGCCCCAGCATTTT. Its translation: CASSLDVGPQHF.